This TCR beta chain was recovered during a study of T cell responses to AZD1222 COVID-19 vaccine. The length of the CDR3 is 14 residues. Germline V gives CDR1 SNHLY, CDR2 FYNNEI. Regarding the study as a whole: Baseline seropositivity characterized only six AZD1222 recipients.

Assay: immunoSEQ multiplex PCR; the TCRdb copy retains only in-frame clones and omits some. The data contain roughly 120,000 clones, 80% to 90% of them singletons. Notes on this clone: Its antigen is undetermined.

Sequenced here: peripheral blood, sampled on day 0 of MenACWY control vaccination. The sequence came from an adult in good health. The V gene is TRBV2, the J gene TRBJ1-1; 10 nucleotides match TRBD1. CDR3 residues: CADRDRGVGTEAFF. CDR3 DNA: TGTGCTGACAGGGACAGGGGAGTGGGTACTGAAGCTTTCTTT.